This record looks at one T cell receptor (beta chain) sequence and its context. Its antigen is still unknown. The sequencer was an Illumina HiSeq 2000. TCR beta cDNA libraries were prepared using 5'RACE template switching, which introduced a universal primer site and unique molecular identifiers. cDNA synthesis was primed from the TCR beta constant segment and was followed by two successive PCR amplification steps. The study's processing was this. MIGEC was used to demultiplex reads and group the reads by UMI, and MiTCR was used to assemble and quantify clonotypes. To exclude erroneous sequences, any TCR cDNA sequence not supported by at least two reads was discarded. The tcR package was used for downstream repertoire analysis, and clonotypes were matched across fractions by CDR3 nucleotide sequence plus V segment. Antigen specificity was annotated against VDJdb with VDJmatch, allowing one amino acid substitution in CDR3. Following TCRdb reprocessing, every CDR3 protein sequence forms one entry, and DNA is not provided. TCRdb, not the original authors, processed these V and J calls. The data table for this sample lists 250,000 to 300,000 distinct CDR3 sequences. The ten biggest clones cover 4% to 5% of the sample.

This specimen belongs to a study of T cells expressing NK-cell markers (dated by TCRdb to about 2020). General notes on the study: Fewer than ten donors provided sorted CD3+CD56+NKG2C+, CD3+CD56+NKG2C- and CD3+CD56-NKG2C+ T-cell subsets, whose TCR beta-chain repertoires were profiled. Among the eight sequenced donors, seven were HCMV-seropositive and one was HCMV-seronegative. Randomly selected healthy volunteers, three men and five women, were used as the eight sequenced donors. Sequencing of the libraries produced 2 x 150 bp reads on Illumina HiSeq 2000/2500, MiSeq or NextSeq.

HCMV serostatus was determined by detecting HCMV-specific IgG in serum with a commercial ELISA kit. Peripheral blood mononuclear cells were isolated from blood by Ficoll density gradient centrifugation. The CDR3 covers 14 residues, taking in both the cysteine and the phenylalanine. The DNA is unrecorded. CDR1 KGHSH and CDR2 LQKENI are derived from the germline V gene. Summary of the overall study and its limitations: For about 6 donors, the dominant CD3+CD56+NKG2C+ clonotypes were among the top 10 CD8+ clonotypes and accounted for about 1.0-7.5% of CD8+ T cells. Those dominant clonotypes were again the most abundant among CD3+CD56-NKG2C+ cells in a handful of donors, at about 25-60.1%. Whether the expanded NKG2C-expressing T cell clones were specific for HCMV antigens was left unclear.

Source material: blood T cells: a sorted CD56 or NKG2C T cell subset, CD4+ or CD8+ T cells, or bulk PBMC T cells (not recorded which). This chain joins TRBV18 to TRBJ2-1. The sequence came from a woman aged 18 to 75 in good health. The CDR3 protein: CASSPRRGYNEQFF.